Listed below are T cell receptor beta chains from one sample, sequenced in a study of blood T cell repertoires in COVID-19. Some clones are missing from TCRdb's copy, which holds only in-frame ones; the method was immunoSEQ multiplex PCR. Found here are some 70,000 clones, 85% to 90% of them singletons; the top ten hold 5.5% to 8%. The sequenced material came from peripheral blood. Every receptor here comes from a man aged 50-59 years with active COVID-19. Both conserved end residues are part of each CDR3. The D gene is left open where the match is weak. Size values are once, few and many counts, or a class for expanded clones, and some rows have none.

clone_size: NA; v_call: TRBV11-2; d_call: NA; j_call: TRBJ2-5; cdr3_aa: CASSGAPQETQYF; cdr3_nt: TGTGCCAGCAGCGGGGCACCGCAAGAGACCCAGTACTTC
clone_size: NA; v_call: TRBV2; d_call: NA; j_call: TRBJ2-1; cdr3_aa: CASSQEGRDYNEQFF; cdr3_nt: TGTGCCAGCAGCCAAGAAGGACGGGACTACAATGAGCAGTTCTTC
clone_size: NA; v_call: TRBV10-3; d_call: NA; j_call: TRBJ2-5; cdr3_aa: CAISESGSQETQYF; cdr3_nt: TGTGCCATCAGCGAGAGCGGTTCCCAAGAGACCCAGTACTTC
clone_size: NA; v_call: TRBV2; d_call: NA; j_call: TRBJ1-3; cdr3_aa: CASSRVSGPGNTIYF; cdr3_nt: TGTGCCAGCAGTAGAGTGTCGGGTCCGGGAAACACCATATATTTT
clone_size: once; v_call: TRBV3-1/TRBV3-2; d_call: TRBD2; j_call: TRBJ2-1; cdr3_aa: CASSPAGGWFNEQFF; cdr3_nt: TGTGCCAGCAGCCCTGCGGGGGGGTGGTTCAATGAGCAGTTCTTC
clone_size: NA; v_call: TRBV7-5; d_call: NA; j_call: TRBJ2-1; cdr3_aa: CARSFNFRTGMARNEQFF; cdr3_nt: TGTGCCAGAAGCTTCAATTTTCGGACAGGTATGGCGCGCAATGAGCAGTTCTTC
clone_size: few; v_call: TRBV5-1; d_call: NA; j_call: TRBJ2-1; cdr3_aa: CASSYRRSYNEQFF; cdr3_nt: TGCGCCAGCAGCTACCGTAGGAGCTACAATGAGCAGTTCTTC
clone_size: NA; v_call: TRBV6-2/TRBV6-3; d_call: TRBD1; j_call: TRBJ2-3; cdr3_aa: CASSVQGAHADTQYF; cdr3_nt: TGTGCCAGCAGCGTCCAGGGGGCGCACGCAGATACGCAGTATTTT
clone_size: NA; v_call: TRBV4-2; d_call: TRBD2; j_call: TRBJ2-1; cdr3_aa: CASSRRLAGGPNEQFF; cdr3_nt: TGTGCCAGCAGCCGGCGCCTAGCGGGAGGGCCGAATGAGCAGTTCTTC
clone_size: NA; v_call: TRBV6-4; d_call: NA; j_call: TRBJ2-1; cdr3_aa: CASSLEGAMGNEQFF; cdr3_nt: TGTGCCAGCAGCCTGGAGGGGGCAATGGGAAATGAGCAGTTCTTC
clone_size: NA; v_call: TRBV6-2/TRBV6-3; d_call: NA; j_call: TRBJ1-1; cdr3_aa: CASSYSRGHLSTEAFF; cdr3_nt: TGTGCCAGCAGTTACTCTCGAGGACATCTGAGCACTGAAGCTTTCTTT
clone_size: NA; v_call: TRBV19; d_call: NA; j_call: TRBJ2-5; cdr3_aa: CASSIEASWSRQETQYF; cdr3_nt: TGTGCCAGTAGTATAGAAGCTTCGTGGAGCCGTCAAGAGACCCAGTACTTC
clone_size: few; v_call: TRBV24-1; d_call: NA; j_call: TRBJ2-3; cdr3_aa: CATSESGTDTQYF; cdr3_nt: TGTGCCACCAGTGAATCCGGCACAGATACGCAGTATTTT
clone_size: NA; v_call: TRBV14; d_call: NA; j_call: TRBJ1-5; cdr3_aa: CASSQDCAGFATLQDQPQHF; cdr3_nt: TGTGCCAGCAGCCAAGATTGCGCAGGGTTTGCAACCCTCCAAGATCAGCCCCAGCATTTT
clone_size: NA; v_call: TRBV10-3; d_call: NA; j_call: TRBJ1-6; cdr3_aa: CAISESERSSPLHF; cdr3_nt: TGTGCCATCAGTGAGTCGGAGAGGAGTTCACCCCTCCACTTT
clone_size: NA; v_call: TRBV6-5; d_call: NA; j_call: TRBJ1-5; cdr3_aa: CASRASSNSNQPQHF; cdr3_nt: TGTGCCAGCAGAGCATCGAGTAATAGCAATCAGCCCCAGCATTTT
clone_size: few; v_call: TRBV5-1; d_call: NA; j_call: TRBJ2-1; cdr3_aa: CASSPTSRVGNEQFF; cdr3_nt: TGCGCCAGCAGCCCTACTAGCCGGGTTGGTAATGAGCAGTTCTTC
clone_size: NA; v_call: TRBV5-1; d_call: NA; j_call: TRBJ2-1; cdr3_aa: CASSLLQGGNEQFF; cdr3_nt: TGCGCCAGCAGCTTGCTACAGGGTGGCAATGAGCAGTTCTTC
clone_size: NA; v_call: TRBV5-1; d_call: NA; j_call: TRBJ2-7; cdr3_aa: CASSPAMTGEQYF; cdr3_nt: TGCGCCAGCAGCCCGGCGATGACGGGGGAGCAGTACTTC
clone_size: NA; v_call: TRBV7-2; d_call: NA; j_call: TRBJ2-1; cdr3_aa: CASSLRGLNNEQFF; cdr3_nt: TGTGCCAGCAGCTTAAGGGGACTTAACAATGAGCAGTTCTTC
clone_size: NA; v_call: TRBV19; d_call: NA; j_call: TRBJ1-4; cdr3_aa: CASRQFPNEKLFF; cdr3_nt: TGTGCCAGTAGACAATTTCCTAATGAAAAACTGTTTTTT
clone_size: NA; v_call: TRBV29-1; d_call: TRBD1; j_call: TRBJ1-6; cdr3_aa: CSVADTGGENSPLHF; cdr3_nt: TGCAGCGTCGCTGACACAGGGGGTGAAAATTCACCCCTCCACTTT
clone_size: NA; v_call: TRBV12-3/TRBV12-4; d_call: NA; j_call: TRBJ1-5; cdr3_aa: CASSLGRAQPQHF; cdr3_nt: TGTGCCAGCAGTTTAGGCAGGGCCCAGCCCCAGCATTTT
clone_size: once; v_call: TRBV19; d_call: NA; j_call: TRBJ1-4; cdr3_aa: CASSIDRGRTNEKLFF; cdr3_nt: TGTGCCAGTAGTATAGACCGGGGGAGAACTAATGAAAAACTGTTTTTT
clone_size: few; v_call: TRBV2; d_call: TRBD1; j_call: TRBJ1-3; cdr3_aa: CASSDPGQGRSGNTIYF; cdr3_nt: TGTGCCAGCAGTGACCCCGGACAGGGGCGTTCAGGAAACACCATATATTTT
clone_size: NA; v_call: TRBV5-1; d_call: TRBD1; j_call: TRBJ1-1; cdr3_aa: CASSPSQLRDRGQSEAFF; cdr3_nt: TGCGCCAGCAGCCCATCCCAACTCCGGGACAGGGGACAGAGTGAAGCTTTCTTT
clone_size: NA; v_call: TRBV18; d_call: NA; j_call: TRBJ2-3; cdr3_aa: CASSPLDVADTQYF; cdr3_nt: TGTGCCAGCTCACCTTTAGATGTGGCAGATACGCAGTATTTT
clone_size: few; v_call: TRBV14; d_call: TRBD1; j_call: TRBJ1-3; cdr3_aa: CASSAGQLQNTIYF; cdr3_nt: TGTGCCAGCAGCGCGGGACAGCTTCAAAACACCATATATTTT
clone_size: NA; v_call: TRBV5-1; d_call: TRBD2; j_call: TRBJ2-1; cdr3_aa: CASSLASGVGEQFF; cdr3_nt: TGCGCCAGCAGCTTGGCTAGCGGGGTGGGGGAGCAGTTCTTC
clone_size: few; v_call: TRBV5-6; d_call: TRBD2; j_call: TRBJ2-1; cdr3_aa: CASSPLGLANNEQFF; cdr3_nt: TGTGCCAGCAGCCCTCTGGGACTAGCCAACAATGAGCAGTTCTTC
clone_size: few; v_call: TRBV7-9; d_call: NA; j_call: TRBJ2-3; cdr3_aa: CASSLGSHTDTQYF; cdr3_nt: TGTGCCAGCAGCTTAGGGAGCCACACAGATACGCAGTATTTT
clone_size: NA; v_call: TRBV6-5; d_call: TRBD1; j_call: TRBJ2-2; cdr3_aa: CASSRDRATGELFF; cdr3_nt: TGTGCCAGCAGTCGTGACAGGGCCACCGGGGAGCTGTTTTTT
clone_size: NA; v_call: TRBV2; d_call: NA; j_call: TRBJ2-3; cdr3_aa: CASSAGGSTDTQYF; cdr3_nt: TGTGCCAGCAGTGCTGGCGGAAGCACAGATACGCAGTATTTT
clone_size: NA; v_call: TRBV5-1; d_call: NA; j_call: TRBJ1-4; cdr3_aa: CASSPGGTGPNEKLFF; cdr3_nt: TGCGCCAGCAGCCCGGGCGGCACAGGGCCCAATGAAAAACTGTTTTTT
clone_size: once; v_call: TRBV5-1; d_call: NA; j_call: TRBJ2-1; cdr3_aa: CASGGGREQFF; cdr3_nt: TGCGCCAGCGGGGGCGGACGTGAGCAGTTCTTC
clone_size: NA; v_call: TRBV25-1; d_call: TRBD1; j_call: TRBJ2-2; cdr3_aa: CASSTGTGGLRRELFF; cdr3_nt: TGTGCCAGCAGCACCGGGACAGGGGGTTTGCGTAGGGAGCTGTTTTTT
clone_size: NA; v_call: TRBV7-9; d_call: NA; j_call: TRBJ2-3; cdr3_aa: CASSPEGADTQYF; cdr3_nt: TGTGCCAGCAGCCCCGAGGGTGCAGATACGCAGTATTTT